This T cell receptor beta chain comes out of a study of shared clonotypes between healthy human individuals. V lost 0 bases to trimming and J lost 5 bases, with 17 bases between them. Germline-derived CDR1 and CDR2 are GTSNPN and SVGIG (reference sequence). CDR3 length equals 15 residues. This table comes from immunoSEQ multiplex PCR, and its TCRdb copy is limited to in-frame clones, with some not included. Of some 980,000 clones listed, less than 85% are singletons. This clone occurred many times. The sequence was collected from a man aged 18 to 29 in good health. The chain has TRBV30 and TRBJ2-7; a possible D gene is TRBD1 (7 bases). The sequenced sample was memory CD4+ T cells sorted from blood. As to subset: CD45RA-negative fraction. The CDR3 coding sequence is TGTGCCTGGAGTGTACGGGCAGGGGGGCGTAACGAGCAGTACTTC. Translated: CAWSVRAGGRNEQYF. The complete variable domain, with remaining parts taken from reference TRBV30 and TRBJ2-7, reads SQTIHQWPATLVQPVGSPLSLECTVEGTSNPNLYWYRQAAGRGLQLLFYSVGIGQISSEVPQNLSASRPQDRQFILSSKKLLLSDSGFYLCAWSVRAGGRNEQYFGPGTRLTVT.